This entry features one T cell receptor beta chain sequence. The data were produced by immunoSEQ multiplex PCR, yet TCRdb's version contains in-frame clones alone and is incomplete. The sample records 95,000 to 110,000 clones, nearly 90% being singletons. V gave up 7 bases and J gave up 1 base; unmatched junction bases: 6. This CDR3 has 14 residues. CDR1 is MNHEY, CDR2 SVGAGI, per germline. The source of the sample is a study of blood T cell repertoires in COVID-19. The chain has TRBV6-5 and TRBJ2-7; 8 bases are shared with TRBD2. This TCR derives from a man aged 50-60 years in a cohort sampled during active COVID-19. The sequenced sample was peripheral blood. The CDR3 nucleotides read TGTGCCAGCAACCTGGCGGGGGGATCCTACGAGCAGTACTTC. It codes for CASNLAGGSYEQYF.